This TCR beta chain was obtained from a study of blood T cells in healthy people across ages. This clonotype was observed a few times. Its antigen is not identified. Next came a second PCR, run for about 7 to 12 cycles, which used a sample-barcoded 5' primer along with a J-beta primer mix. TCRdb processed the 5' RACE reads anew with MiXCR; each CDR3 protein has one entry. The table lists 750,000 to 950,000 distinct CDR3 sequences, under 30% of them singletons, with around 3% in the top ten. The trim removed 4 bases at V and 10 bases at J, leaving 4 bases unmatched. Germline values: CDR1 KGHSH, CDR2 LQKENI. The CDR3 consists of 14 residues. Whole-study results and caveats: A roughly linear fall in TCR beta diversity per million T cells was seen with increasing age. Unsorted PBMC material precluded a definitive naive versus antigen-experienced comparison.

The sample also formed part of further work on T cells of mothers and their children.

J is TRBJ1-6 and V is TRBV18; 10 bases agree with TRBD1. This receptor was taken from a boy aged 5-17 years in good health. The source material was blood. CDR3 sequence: CASSQGTGVSPLHF. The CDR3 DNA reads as TGTGCCAGCTCACAAGGGACAGGGGTATCACCCCTCCACTTT.